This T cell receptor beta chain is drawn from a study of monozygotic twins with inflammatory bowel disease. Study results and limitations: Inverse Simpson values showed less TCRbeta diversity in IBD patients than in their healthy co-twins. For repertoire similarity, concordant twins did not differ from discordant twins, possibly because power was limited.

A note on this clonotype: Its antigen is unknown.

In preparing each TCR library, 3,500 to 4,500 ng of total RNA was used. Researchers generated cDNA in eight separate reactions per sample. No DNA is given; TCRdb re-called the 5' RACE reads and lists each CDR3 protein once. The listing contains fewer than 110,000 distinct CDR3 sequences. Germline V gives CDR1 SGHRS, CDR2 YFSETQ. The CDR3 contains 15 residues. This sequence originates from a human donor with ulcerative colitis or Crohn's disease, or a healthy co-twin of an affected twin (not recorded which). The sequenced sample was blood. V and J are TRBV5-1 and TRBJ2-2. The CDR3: CASSQQIANTGELFF.